What follows are 22 T cell receptor beta chains derived from one specimen sequenced in a study of blood T cell repertoires in COVID-19. Clones were read by immunoSEQ multiplex PCR, and TCRdb kept only the in-frame ones, dropping some. The sample lists 200,000 to 250,000 clones, roughly nine tenths occurring once. Sequenced: peripheral blood. The receptors here all came from a woman in her late teens or twenties who had recovered from COVID-19.

CDR3 nucleotides: TGTGCCAGCAGTGAATCCCCTCAGAAGGGAGTAGGAGCGGGAGCGCAGTATTTT. Translation: CASSESPQKGVGAGAQYF. The gene calls are TRBV25-1 and TRBJ2-3; 8 bases map to TRBD2. The V and J ends lost 1 base and 10 bases, in that order; junction bases with no gene match: 19. Germline CDR1 MGHDK, CDR2 SYGVNS. The CDR3 contains 18 residues.

In its sample, this clone was seen a few times. DNA of the CDR3: TGTGCCAGCAGCTCTGAGTCTTACGAGCAGTACTTC. This gives the protein CASSSESYEQYF. The V gene is TRBV7-9, the J gene TRBJ2-7; D remains ambiguous. The CDR3 has 12 amino acids. Germline values: CDR1 SEHNR, CDR2 FQNEAQ (reference sequence). V lost 4 bases to trimming and J lost 4 bases, with 8 bases between them.

The rearrangement joins TRBV2 to TRBJ2-3, with a tentative D call TRBD2 (6 bases). This CDR3 is built from 16 residues. Germline V lookup: CDR1 SNHLY, CDR2 FYNNEI. Trimming shortened V by 7 bases and J by 2 bases, and 19 bases separated the two germline ends. CDR3 amino acids: CASMNPQRAHTDTQYF. CDR3 sequence (DNA): TGTGCCAGCATGAATCCCCAGCGGGCCCACACAGATACGCAGTATTTT.

The chain links TRBV7-2 to TRBJ2-7; a possible D gene is TRBD2 (5 bases). V dropped 7 bases and J dropped 3 bases, with 16 bases sitting between them. CDR1 is SGHTA, CDR2 FQGNSA, per germline. The CDR3 runs to 14 residues. The CDR3 nucleotides are TGTGCCAGCAACAAGCCCGGCGGGTACTACGAGCAGTACTTC. Translation: CASNKPGGYYEQYF.

In nucleotides, the CDR3 is TGTGCCAGCAGGCCCCACACAGTTCTGGTGGATGGCTACACCTTC. This encodes CASRPHTVLVDGYTF. The genes are TRBV28 and TRBJ1-2; D gene ambiguous. Trimming left V 6 bases short and J 6 bases short, with 20 bases between. The CDR3 runs 15 residues. Looked up from germline, CDR1 is MDHEN and CDR2 is SYDVKM.

The gene calls are TRBV12-3 or TRBV12-4 and TRBJ1-6, with 9 bases lining up with TRBD1. CDR3 length equals 11 residues. The V and J ends lost 6 bases and 14 bases, in that order; junction bases with no gene match: 2. CDR3 DNA: TGTGCCAGCAGAGGGACAGGGACCCTCCACTTT. Its translation: CASRGTGTLHF.

V and J are TRBV4-2 and TRBJ1-3; D uncertain. Germline-derived CDR1 and CDR2 are LGHNA and YNFKEQ. Trimming removed 4 bases at V and 4 bases at J, with 23 bases between. CDR3 length equals 18 residues. The CDR3 loop is CASSPGGDTELRGNTIYF. CDR3 nucleotide sequence: TGTGCCAGCAGCCCAGGAGGCGACACGGAGCTGAGGGGAAACACCATATATTTT.

A few counts support this clone. The rearrangement joins TRBV18 to TRBJ1-2; no definite D call. The length of the CDR3 is 13 residues. CDR1 KGHSH and CDR2 LQKENI come from the germline V gene. The V end was cut by 1 base, the J end by 6 bases, with 9 bases between. CDR3 region: CASSPLTTDGYTF. CDR3 sequence (DNA): TGTGCCAGCTCACCACTTACTACGGATGGCTACACCTTC.

The chain has TRBV4-2 and TRBJ2-5, with 8 nucleotides matching TRBD1. CDR1 is LGHNA, CDR2 YNFKEQ, per germline. With 2 bases clipped from V and 5 bases from J, the junction kept 7 bases outside the gene matches. This CDR3 has 15 residues. In nucleotides, the CDR3 is TGTGCCAGCAGCCAAAATGCAGGGGGCAAGGAGACCCAGTACTTC. It is translated as CASSQNAGGKETQYF.

V usage is TRBV6-5 and J usage is TRBJ1-2; perhaps TRBD1 as D (6 bases). Between the trimmed V and J ends, which lost 0 bases and 4 bases, there was a span of 12 bases. Germline V lookup: CDR1 MNHEY, CDR2 SVGAGI. The CDR3 consists of 15 residues. For the CDR3, the DNA is TGTGCCAGCAGTTACTCAACAGGGACGGTCTATGGCTACACCTTC. Translation gives CASSYSTGTVYGYTF.

This rearrangement joins TRBV6-6 to TRBJ2-1; weak D call: TRBD1 (7 bases). Germline CDR1 is MNHNY and CDR2 is SVGAGI (reference sequence). Trimming removed 7 bases at V and 2 bases at J, with 18 bases between. The CDR3 has 16 amino acids. The CDR3 DNA reads as TGTGCCAGCATTCTAAGGGGGCGGGGAACCTACAATGAGCAGTTCTTC. Protein product: CASILRGRGTYNEQFF.

The rearrangement links TRBV2 to TRBJ2-5; the match to TRBD1 covers 7 bases. From germline, CDR1 is SNHLY and CDR2 FYNNEI. The V and J ends lost 4 bases and 1 base, in that order; junction bases with no gene match: 9. This CDR3 has 16 residues. This CDR3 reads CASSGDGTDSQETQYF. The CDR3, as DNA: TGTGCCAGCAGTGGAGATGGGACAGACTCCCAAGAGACCCAGTACTTC.

This clone was picked up one time. This chain links TRBV7-2 with TRBJ1-1; possibly TRBD1 for D (5 bases). Per the germline V gene, CDR1 is SGHTA and CDR2 is FQGNSA. V lost 2 bases and J lost 10, with 14 bases in between. This CDR3 comprises 13 residues. For the CDR3, the DNA is TGTGCCAGCAGCTTATTAAACCTCGGGGGAGCTTTCTTT. It specifies CASSLLNLGGAFF.

The table lists this clone with a count of one. The CDR3 nucleotides read TGTGCCAGTAGACTAGCGGCGAACACCGGGGAGCTGTTTTTT. Translation: CASRLAANTGELFF. The J gene is TRBJ2-2, the V gene TRBV19; 8 bases match TRBD2. The J segment lost 0 bases and the V segment lost 6 bases, leaving 0 bases of the junction unmatched. The CDR3 totals 14 residues. Germline CDR1 is LNHDA and CDR2 is SQIVND (reference sequence).

This chain joins TRBV7-2 and TRBJ2-7; 9 positions agree with TRBD2. The germline gives CDR1 SGHTA, CDR2 FQGNSA. J gave up 4 bases and V 5 bases, and 9 bases lay outside the gene matches. This CDR3 comprises 15 residues. The CDR3 nucleotides are TGTGCCAGCAGCATATTTCCGACTAGCGGATACGAGCAGTACTTC. This codes for CASSIFPTSGYEQYF.

This chain uses TRBV7-4 with TRBJ2-7; 7 bases map to TRBD1. Germline V gene sequence: CDR1 SGHVT, CDR2 SQSDAQ. This CDR3 has 15 amino acids. J was trimmed by 4 bases and V by 5 bases; bases with no gene match: 11. The CDR3 protein is CASSQPPGQCYEQYF. For the CDR3, the DNA is TGTGCCAGCAGCCAACCCCCGGGACAGTGTTACGAGCAGTACTTC.

The V and J genes are TRBV6-6 and TRBJ2-7, with 8 bases fitting TRBD1. The CDR3 runs to 19 residues. Looked up from germline, CDR1 is MNHNY and CDR2 is SVGAGI (reference sequence). The ends lost 6 bases at V and 3 bases at J; junction bases unmatched: 22. CDR3 DNA sequence: TGTGCCAGCAGCTCCCAAATGGGACAGGCCCAAACCGCCATCTACGAGCAGTACTTC. This encodes CASSSQMGQAQTAIYEQYF.

The chain carries TRBV7-3 and TRBJ2-2, with D possibly TRBD2 on 6 matching bases. The CDR3 runs to 18 residues. CDR1 is SGHTA, CDR2 FQGTGA, per germline. The V and J ends lost 4 bases and 3 bases respectively, with 21 bases between them. The CDR3: CASSSNIGLASDTGELFF. CDR3 nucleotides: TGTGCCAGCAGCTCGAACATCGGGCTAGCGAGCGACACCGGGGAGCTGTTTTTT. Supplemented by reference TRBV7-3 and TRBJ2-2, the full variable domain reads GAGVSQTPSNKVTEKGKYVELRCDPISGHTALYWYRQSLGQGPEFLIYFQGTGAADDSGLPNDRFFAVRPEGSVSTLKIQRTERGDSAVYLCASSSNIGLASDTGELFFGEGSRLTVL.

The chain is built from TRBV30 and TRBJ2-7; 10 bases align to TRBD2. The CDR3 contains 17 residues. V shed 4 bases, J shed 3 bases, and the junction held 15 bases outside the gene matches. CDR1 and CDR2 from the germline V gene are GTSNPN and SVGIG (reference sequence). CDR3 coding DNA: TGTGCCTGGACCAGCGGGAGGGCCGGCGATTACTACTACGAGCAGTACTTC. It yields the protein CAWTSGRAGDYYYEQYF.

V usage is TRBV29-1 and J usage is TRBJ1-1, with TRBD1 matching over 9 bases. V trimming: 5 bases; J trimming: 5 bases; junction bases outside the gene matches: 12. The CDR3 totals 15 residues. Germline V lookup: CDR1 SQVTM, CDR2 ANQGSEA. The CDR3 coding sequence is TGCAGCGTTAATACCAAGACAGGGGGGAAAACTGAAGCTTTCTTT. Translating gives CSVNTKTGGKTEAFF.

The chain joins TRBV6-6 to TRBJ2-7; the D gene is possibly TRBD2 (5 bases). V was trimmed by 5 bases and J by 2 bases, leaving 10 bases between them. This CDR3 has 13 residues. Germline values: CDR1 MNHNY, CDR2 SVGAGI (reference sequence). The CDR3 loop is CASSNGLAYEQYF. In nucleotides, the CDR3 is TGTGCCAGCAGTAACGGACTGGCCTACGAGCAGTACTTC.

This rearrangement joins TRBV27 to TRBJ2-1; 12 bases agree with TRBD1. The germline V gene encodes CDR1 MNHEY and CDR2 SMNVEV (reference sequence). Unmatched junction bases numbered 10, after V lost 4 bases and J lost 6 bases. The CDR3 consists of 17 residues. The CDR3 loop reads CASSWDRGRILPNEQFF. In nucleotides, the CDR3 is TGTGCCAGCAGTTGGGACAGGGGGCGAATACTCCCCAATGAGCAGTTCTTC.